A selection of T cell receptor beta chains follows, all from one sample in a study of neurological immune-mediated disorders. TCRdb redid the calling of the 5' RACE reads with MiXCR, one entry per CDR3 protein. The table has fewer than 35,000 distinct CDR3 sequences, approximately 3.2% seen once; the top ten hold approximately 6.7%. Material: PBMCs. The receptors derive from a woman in her 30s with multiple sclerosis. Both conserved end residues are part of each CDR3. The order of the fields is CDR3 DNA, CDR3 protein, clone size, V gene, J gene, D gene. The D gene is left open where the match is weak. The size field is filled for only some rows; it gives once, few, many or a size class.

CDR3 DNA: TGTGCCAGCAGCCAAGACGCAGGGAATCACCAGCCCCAGCATTTT
CDR3 protein: CASSQDAGNHQPQHF
clone size: NA
V gene: TRBV3-1
J gene: TRBJ1-5
D gene: NA

CDR3 DNA: TGTGCCAGCAGCCAGAGAGATACGCAGTATTTT
CDR3 protein: CASSQRDTQYF
clone size: many
V gene: TRBV3-1
J gene: TRBJ2-3
D gene: NA

CDR3 DNA: TGTGCCAGCAGCTCCCTAAAGGACCGACCCAATTACGAGCAGTACTTC
CDR3 protein: CASSSLKDRPNYEQYF
clone size: many
V gene: TRBV7-8
J gene: TRBJ2-7
D gene: NA

CDR3 DNA: TGCGCCAGCAGCTTAGAGGGGTCATATGGCTACACCTTC
CDR3 protein: CASSLEGSYGYTF
clone size: many
V gene: TRBV5-1
J gene: TRBJ1-2
D gene: NA

CDR3 DNA: TGTGCCAGCAGCCACCCTGAGGACTCCTACGAGCAGTACTTC
CDR3 protein: CASSHPEDSYEQYF
clone size: many
V gene: TRBV6-6
J gene: TRBJ2-7
D gene: NA

CDR3 DNA: TGTGCCAGCAGCTTACTACAGGGGGCCTACGAGCAGTACTTC
CDR3 protein: CASSLLQGAYEQYF
clone size: NA
V gene: TRBV7-9
J gene: TRBJ2-7
D gene: TRBD1

CDR3 DNA: TGCGCCAGCAGCCCCGGGACGGAATTCGGACCCCTCCACTTT
CDR3 protein: CASSPGTEFGPLHF
clone size: many
V gene: TRBV4-1
J gene: TRBJ1-6
D gene: NA

CDR3 DNA: TGTGCCAGCAGCGTACTGTACACCGGGGAGCTGTTTTTT
CDR3 protein: CASSVLYTGELFF
clone size: many
V gene: TRBV7-9
J gene: TRBJ2-2
D gene: NA

CDR3 DNA: TGCGCCAGCAGCTTGGGCGGGAGCACAGATACGCAGTATTTT
CDR3 protein: CASSLGGSTDTQYF
clone size: many
V gene: TRBV5-1
J gene: TRBJ2-3
D gene: NA

CDR3 DNA: TGTGCCAGCTCATCGGGCGACTCCGAGGAGACCCAGTACTTC
CDR3 protein: CASSSGDSEETQYF
clone size: many
V gene: TRBV18
J gene: TRBJ2-5
D gene: NA

CDR3 DNA: TGCAGTGCTTTGGGTGTAGGGACCGCAGATACGCAGTATTTT
CDR3 protein: CSALGVGTADTQYF
clone size: many
V gene: TRBV20-1
J gene: TRBJ2-3
D gene: NA

CDR3 DNA: TGTGCCAGCAGTTTGGTCCCAGTGGAGCAGTATTTT
CDR3 protein: CASSLVPVEQYF
clone size: many
V gene: TRBV12-3/TRBV12-4
J gene: TRBJ2-3
D gene: NA

CDR3 DNA: TGTGCCATCAGTGGTAGCGGGAGCGGGTCCTACAATGAGCAGTTCTTC
CDR3 protein: CAISGSGSGSYNEQFF
clone size: many
V gene: TRBV10-3
J gene: TRBJ2-1
D gene: TRBD2

CDR3 DNA: TGCGCCAGCAGCACGGACAGGGCTGGGGCCAACGTCCTGACTTTC
CDR3 protein: CASSTDRAGANVLTF
clone size: many
V gene: TRBV5-1
J gene: TRBJ2-6
D gene: TRBD1

CDR3 DNA: TGCAGTGCTACCTCAGACAGGGTTGCCGGGGAGCTGTTTTTT
CDR3 protein: CSATSDRVAGELFF
clone size: many
V gene: TRBV20-1
J gene: TRBJ2-2
D gene: TRBD1

CDR3 DNA: TGTGCCAGCAGCCTTCCATACGGCGAGCAGTACTTC
CDR3 protein: CASSLPYGEQYF
clone size: many
V gene: TRBV7-6
J gene: TRBJ2-7
D gene: NA

CDR3 DNA: TGTGCCAGCAGCGTAGCGGGCCACGCGAACACCGGGGAGCTGTTTTTT
CDR3 protein: CASSVAGHANTGELFF
clone size: many
V gene: TRBV5-6
J gene: TRBJ2-2
D gene: TRBD2

CDR3 DNA: TGTGCCAGCAGCCCCGAAGTGTTTCCTGTTTCTGAAGCTTTCTTT
CDR3 protein: CASSPEVFPVSEAFF
clone size: many
V gene: TRBV6-2/TRBV6-3
J gene: TRBJ1-1
D gene: NA

CDR3 DNA: TGTGCCAGCAGCCGACGGTCTAGCGGGACCTACAATGAGCAGTTCTTC
CDR3 protein: CASSRRSSGTYNEQFF
clone size: many
V gene: TRBV7-9
J gene: TRBJ2-1
D gene: TRBD2

CDR3 DNA: TGCGCCAGCAGCCGGGGGGGCCGGAACACTGAAGCTTTCTTT
CDR3 protein: CASSRGGRNTEAFF
clone size: many
V gene: TRBV5-1
J gene: TRBJ1-1
D gene: NA

CDR3 DNA: TGTGCCAGCAGCTTTTGGCCAGCCCTAGACGTACGGACCCAGTACTTC
CDR3 protein: CASSFWPALDVRTQYF
clone size: many
V gene: TRBV5-6
J gene: TRBJ2-5
D gene: NA

CDR3 DNA: TGTGCCAGCAGCCCCAGGACAGTTGGCGGGGAGCTGTTTTTT
CDR3 protein: CASSPRTVGGELFF
clone size: many
V gene: TRBV7-6
J gene: TRBJ2-2
D gene: NA

CDR3 DNA: TGTGCCAGCACATCAGGGGGCTACAATCGGCCCCAGAATTTT
CDR3 protein: CASTSGGYNRPQNF
clone size: many
V gene: TRBV2
J gene: TRBJ1-5
D gene: TRBD1

CDR3 DNA: TGTGCCAGCAGTAAAATGGAACAGCCCCAGCATTTT
CDR3 protein: CASSKMEQPQHF
clone size: many
V gene: TRBV12-3/TRBV12-4
J gene: TRBJ1-5
D gene: NA

CDR3 DNA: TGCGCCAGCAGCTTGCAAGGACAGCAAGAGACCCAGTACTTC
CDR3 protein: CASSLQGQQETQYF
clone size: few
V gene: TRBV5-1
J gene: TRBJ2-5
D gene: NA

CDR3 DNA: TGCAGTGCTAGCGGCGTCCTAGCGGGAGGTTCGAAGCAGTACTTC
CDR3 protein: CSASGVLAGGSKQYF
clone size: many
V gene: TRBV20-1
J gene: TRBJ2-7
D gene: TRBD2

CDR3 DNA: TGTGCCAGCAGTTTATACGGGCGGGGGCCCTACAATCAGCAGTTCTTC
CDR3 protein: CASSLYGRGPYNQQFF
clone size: many
V gene: TRBV12-3/TRBV12-4
J gene: TRBJ2-1
D gene: NA

CDR3 DNA: TGTGCCAGCAGTTACCCAAGGACTAGCGGGAACACAGATACGCAGTATTTT
CDR3 protein: CASSYPRTSGNTDTQYF
clone size: many
V gene: TRBV6-2/TRBV6-3
J gene: TRBJ2-3
D gene: TRBD2

CDR3 DNA: TGTGCCAGCACCTTACGGGACAACTATGGCTACACCTTC
CDR3 protein: CASTLRDNYGYTF
clone size: many
V gene: TRBV12-3/TRBV12-4
J gene: TRBJ1-2
D gene: NA

CDR3 DNA: TGTGCCATCAGCAGGGGAACTAATGAAAAACTGTTTTTT
CDR3 protein: CAISRGTNEKLFF
clone size: many
V gene: TRBV10-3
J gene: TRBJ1-4
D gene: NA

CDR3 DNA: TGCGCCAGCAGCACCCGGGGCGGAGGCACCGGGGAGCTGTTTTTT
CDR3 protein: CASSTRGGGTGELFF
clone size: many
V gene: TRBV5-1
J gene: TRBJ2-2
D gene: NA

CDR3 DNA: TGTGCCAGCAGTTTAAGGTCCGGCCTTTCATCCTACGAGCAGTACTTC
CDR3 protein: CASSLRSGLSSYEQYF
clone size: once
V gene: TRBV12-3/TRBV12-4
J gene: TRBJ2-7
D gene: NA

CDR3 DNA: TGTGCCAGCAGCCGCCGTTGGGGACAGGGGGTCCGGGAGACCCAGTACTTC
CDR3 protein: CASSRRWGQGVRETQYF
clone size: many
V gene: TRBV5-5
J gene: TRBJ2-5
D gene: TRBD1

CDR3 DNA: TGCAGTGCGCTTGAGGGGGCTAGCTCCTACAATGAGCAGTTCTTC
CDR3 protein: CSALEGASSYNEQFF
clone size: many
V gene: TRBV20-1
J gene: TRBJ2-1
D gene: TRBD1

CDR3 DNA: TGTGCCAGCAGTTCCCCATGGACACAAGAGCAGTTCTTC
CDR3 protein: CASSSPWTQEQFF
clone size: many
V gene: TRBV6-5
J gene: TRBJ2-1
D gene: NA

CDR3 DNA: TGCGCCAGCAGCTTGACGACAGGGGTTGCGAACACTGAAGCTTTCTTT
CDR3 protein: CASSLTTGVANTEAFF
clone size: many
V gene: TRBV5-1
J gene: TRBJ1-1
D gene: TRBD1

CDR3 DNA: TGCAGCGTTGCCGGGACAGGGGGCAACTACGAGCAGTACTTC
CDR3 protein: CSVAGTGGNYEQYF
clone size: many
V gene: TRBV29-1
J gene: TRBJ2-7
D gene: TRBD1

CDR3 DNA: TGCGCCAGCAGCCCCGGGGGCAGGGGGCCGGAGACCCAGTACTTC
CDR3 protein: CASSPGGRGPETQYF
clone size: many
V gene: TRBV5-1
J gene: TRBJ2-5
D gene: TRBD1

CDR3 DNA: TGTGCCACCAGCAAGGTAGTGGGCTACGAGCAGTACTTC
CDR3 protein: CATSKVVGYEQYF
clone size: many
V gene: TRBV15
J gene: TRBJ2-7
D gene: NA

CDR3 DNA: TGTGCCAGCAGCTTTTCCGGGTCCCACCGCAGAAATGAAAAACTGTTTTTT
CDR3 protein: CASSFSGSHRRNEKLFF
clone size: medium-sized
V gene: TRBV7-9
J gene: TRBJ1-4
D gene: NA

CDR3 DNA: TGCGCCAGCAGCTTCGGCTCTGGGGCCAACGTCCTGACTTTC
CDR3 protein: CASSFGSGANVLTF
clone size: many
V gene: TRBV5-1
J gene: TRBJ2-6
D gene: NA